The source of this TCR beta chain is a study of metastatic and nonmetastatic thyroid tumors. Background on the study: The study looked at repertoires side by side in blood and in tumor or nodule tissue from malignant and benign thyroid patients. Study findings and constraints: It was reported that TCR beta diversity was significantly higher in malignant thyroid tumors than benign nodules, in blood and tumor.

Original processing notes: Clinicopathological groups supplied CDR3 differences that were used to build a distant-metastasis classifier for papillary thyroid cancer. From the PCR reads, TCRdb re-called clones with MiXCR. The V and J calls shown here were made by TCRdb, not taken from the authors' results. The data show approximately 90,000 clones, roughly 12% seen once. Germline CDR1 and CDR2: MNHNS and SASEGT. There are 15 residues in the CDR3. V lost 8 bases and J lost 5, with 19 bases in between. No treatment had been given to any patient before thyroid surgery. This clone showed up many times. The antigen is unknown.

The sequence came from a female donor with papillary thyroid cancer or a benign thyroid nodule (not recorded which). Some clones in this sample may be carry-over from other donors' samples. The gene calls are TRBV6-1 and TRBJ1-5; possibly TRBD1 for D (6 bases). The sequencing input was blood. For the CDR3, the DNA is TGTGCCAGCCGCCGGGGGGCAGGGGCACATCAGCCCCAGCATTTT. It yields the protein CASRRGAGAHQPQHF.